This T cell receptor (beta chain) was sequenced for a study of blood T cell repertoires in COVID-19. About the study: COVID-19 samples collected from the United States, Italy and Spain covered acute and convalescent phases. The cDNA or gDNA used as material had been derived from T cells, B-cell-depleted T cells, or PBMCs.

This clone has more than one count but fewer than ten. Per the authors' pipeline: Estimation of nucleated cell counts relied on the amplification of reference gene primers. Some clones are missing from TCRdb's copy, which holds only in-frame ones; the method was immunoSEQ multiplex PCR. For V, J and clone size, that table is used; D and trimming come from the DNA. The repertoire holds some 160,000 clones, with about 80% as singletons. There are 16 residues in the CDR3. Germline CDR1 and CDR2: KGHSH and LQKENI. Losses at the gene ends were 3 bases for V and 2 bases for J; bases not matched to a gene: 6.

This rearrangement joins TRBV18 to TRBJ1-3, with 8 bases aligning to TRBD1. The sequence derives from a man between 65 and 79 years old with active or convalescent COVID-19. The sample comprised peripheral blood. CDR3 amino acids: CASSPTGQGAGNTIYF. The DNA of the CDR3 is TGTGCCAGCTCACCTACCGGACAGGGCGCTGGAAACACCATATATTTT.